This entry concerns a single TCR beta chain. Its antigen is still unknown. The sample belongs to a study of T cell responses to AZD1222 COVID-19 vaccine. Overall study results and limits: Reportedly, nearly half of unique spike TCRs recognized epitopes outside B.1.351/B.1.1.7 mutations.

Data came from immunoSEQ multiplex PCR; TCRdb stores just in-frame clones and leaves some out. The sample shows roughly 80,000 clones, over 75% of them seen only once. The CDR3 is made up of 15 amino acids. Germline CDR1 is MNHEY and CDR2 is SVGAGI. The ends lost 0 bases at V and 5 bases at J; junction bases unmatched: 7. The receptor comes from an adult in good health. This chain uses TRBV6-5 with TRBJ2-7; 7 bases map to TRBD1. This material consisted of peripheral blood, taken on day 0 of MenACWY control vaccination. CDR3 DNA sequence: TGTGCCAGCAGTTACTCCCTCGAAGGGGGCGACGAGCAGTACTTC. Translated: CASSYSLEGGDEQYF.